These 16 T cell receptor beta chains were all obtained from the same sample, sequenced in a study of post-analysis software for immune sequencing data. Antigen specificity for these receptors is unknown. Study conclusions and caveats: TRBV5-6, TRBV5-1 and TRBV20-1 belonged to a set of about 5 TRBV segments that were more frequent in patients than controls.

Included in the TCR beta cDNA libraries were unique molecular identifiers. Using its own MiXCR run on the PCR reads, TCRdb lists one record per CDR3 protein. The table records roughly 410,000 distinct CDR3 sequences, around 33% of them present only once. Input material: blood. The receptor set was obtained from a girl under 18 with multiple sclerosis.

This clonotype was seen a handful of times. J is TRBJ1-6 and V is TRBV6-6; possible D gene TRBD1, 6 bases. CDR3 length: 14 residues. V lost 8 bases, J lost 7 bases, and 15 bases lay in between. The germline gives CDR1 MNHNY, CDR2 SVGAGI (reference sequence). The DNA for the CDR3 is TGTGCCAGCGCGCCGCAGGGGCAGAATTCACCCCTCCACTTT. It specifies CASAPQGQNSPLHF.

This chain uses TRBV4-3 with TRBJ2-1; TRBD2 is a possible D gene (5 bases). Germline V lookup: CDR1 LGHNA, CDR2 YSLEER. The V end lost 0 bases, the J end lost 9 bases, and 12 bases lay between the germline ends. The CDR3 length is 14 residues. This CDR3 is CASSQEARAPEQFF. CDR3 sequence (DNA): TGCGCCAGCAGCCAAGAAGCGAGGGCACCTGAGCAGTTCTTC.

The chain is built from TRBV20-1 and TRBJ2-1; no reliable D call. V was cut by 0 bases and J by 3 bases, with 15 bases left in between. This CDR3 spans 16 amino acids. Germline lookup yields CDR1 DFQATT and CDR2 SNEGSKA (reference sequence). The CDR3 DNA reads TGCAGTGCTAGAGATTGGCTAGGTCGCGACTACAATGAGCAGTTCTTC. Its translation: CSARDWLGRDYNEQFF.

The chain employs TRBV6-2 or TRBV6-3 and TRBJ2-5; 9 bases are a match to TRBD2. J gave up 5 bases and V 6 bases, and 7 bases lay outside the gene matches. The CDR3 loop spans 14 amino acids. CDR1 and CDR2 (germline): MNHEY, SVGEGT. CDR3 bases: TGTGCCAGCAGCCTCCTTACTAGCGGGGAGACCCAGTACTTC. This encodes CASSLLTSGETQYF.

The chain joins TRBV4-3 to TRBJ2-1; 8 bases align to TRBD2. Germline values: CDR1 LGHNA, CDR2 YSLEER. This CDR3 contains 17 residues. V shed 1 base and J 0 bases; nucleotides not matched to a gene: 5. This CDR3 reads CASSQGGGGSSYNEQFF. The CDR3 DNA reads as TGCGCCAGCAGCCAAGGGGGCGGGGGGAGCTCCTACAATGAGCAGTTCTTC.

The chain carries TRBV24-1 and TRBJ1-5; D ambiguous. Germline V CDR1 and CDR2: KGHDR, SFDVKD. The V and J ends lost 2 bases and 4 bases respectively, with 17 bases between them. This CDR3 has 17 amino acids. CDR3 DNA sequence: TGTGCCACCAGTGATTCACGCGCCGGCGGGTCGAATCAGCCCCAGCATTTT. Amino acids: CATSDSRAGGSNQPQHF.

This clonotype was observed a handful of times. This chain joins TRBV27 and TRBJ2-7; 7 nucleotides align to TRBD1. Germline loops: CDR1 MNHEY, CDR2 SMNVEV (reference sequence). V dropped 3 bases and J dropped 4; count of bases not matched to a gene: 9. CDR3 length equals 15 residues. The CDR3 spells CASSFGQGVRYEQYF. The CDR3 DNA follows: TGTGCCAGCAGTTTCGGGCAGGGGGTCCGGTACGAGCAGTACTTC.

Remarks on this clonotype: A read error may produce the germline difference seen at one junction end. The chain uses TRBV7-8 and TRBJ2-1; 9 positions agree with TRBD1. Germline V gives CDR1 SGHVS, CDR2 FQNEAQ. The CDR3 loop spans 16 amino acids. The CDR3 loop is CAGSFTGGLIDNEQFF. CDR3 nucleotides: TGTGCCGGCAGCTTCACAGGGGGCCTAATCGACAATGAGCAGTTCTTC.

The CDR3 region has the DNA TGTGCCAGCAGCCCTATGACAGGGGAGGGCTATGGCTACACCTTC. This translates into CASSPMTGEGYGYTF. This chain joins TRBV7-2 and TRBJ1-2; 8 nucleotides align to TRBD1. CDR3 length equals 15 residues. Trimming took 5 bases from V and 4 from J; bases not matched to a gene: 9. From germline, CDR1 is SGHTA and CDR2 FQGNSA.

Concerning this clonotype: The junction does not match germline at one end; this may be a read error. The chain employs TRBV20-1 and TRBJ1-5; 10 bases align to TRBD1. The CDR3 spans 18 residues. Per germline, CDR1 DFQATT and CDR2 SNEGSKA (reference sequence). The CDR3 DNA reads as TGCAGTGCTGGAGACTCCCCGGGACAGGGGACTTGGGGTCAGCCCCAGCATTTT. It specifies CSAGDSPGQGTWGQPQHF.

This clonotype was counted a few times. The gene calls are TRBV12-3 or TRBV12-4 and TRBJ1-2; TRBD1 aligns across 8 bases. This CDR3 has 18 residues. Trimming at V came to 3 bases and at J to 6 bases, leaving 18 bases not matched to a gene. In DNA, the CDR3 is TGTGCCAGCAGTTTCGAATCGGCGGCGACAGGGGATCGCAATGGCTACACCTTC. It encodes CASSFESAATGDRNGYTF.

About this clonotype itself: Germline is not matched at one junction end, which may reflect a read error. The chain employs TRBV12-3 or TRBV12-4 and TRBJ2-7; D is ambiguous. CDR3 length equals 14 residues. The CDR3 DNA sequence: TGTGCCTGCAGTTTATGGGGTGCATCCTACGAGCAGTACTTC. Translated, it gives CACSLWGASYEQYF.

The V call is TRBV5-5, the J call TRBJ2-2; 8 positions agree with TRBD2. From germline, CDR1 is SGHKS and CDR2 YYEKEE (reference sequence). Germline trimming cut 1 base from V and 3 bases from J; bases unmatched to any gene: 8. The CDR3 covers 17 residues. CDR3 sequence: CASSLNSRGAYTGELFF. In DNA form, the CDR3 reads TGTGCCAGCAGCTTGAACTCGCGGGGGGCTTACACCGGGGAGCTGTTTTTT.

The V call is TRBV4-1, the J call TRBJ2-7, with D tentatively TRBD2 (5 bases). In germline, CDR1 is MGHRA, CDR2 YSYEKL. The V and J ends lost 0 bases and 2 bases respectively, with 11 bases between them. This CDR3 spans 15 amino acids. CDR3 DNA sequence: TGCGCCAGCAGCCAAGATTCGCAGGAGGCCTACGAGCAGTACTTC. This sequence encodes CASSQDSQEAYEQYF.

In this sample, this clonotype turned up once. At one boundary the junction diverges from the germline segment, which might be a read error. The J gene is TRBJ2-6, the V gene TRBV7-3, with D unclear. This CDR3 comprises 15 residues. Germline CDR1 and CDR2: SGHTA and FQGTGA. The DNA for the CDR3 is TGTGCCAGCAGCTTAAACTTCGGTGGGGTCAACGTCCTGACTTTC. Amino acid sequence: CASSLNFGGVNVLTF.

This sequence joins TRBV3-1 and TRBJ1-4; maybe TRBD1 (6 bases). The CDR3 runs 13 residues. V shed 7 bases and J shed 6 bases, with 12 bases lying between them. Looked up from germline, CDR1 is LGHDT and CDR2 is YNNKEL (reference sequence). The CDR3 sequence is CASTPGQYEKLFF. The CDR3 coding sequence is TGTGCCAGCACACCTGGACAGTATGAAAAACTGTTTTTT.